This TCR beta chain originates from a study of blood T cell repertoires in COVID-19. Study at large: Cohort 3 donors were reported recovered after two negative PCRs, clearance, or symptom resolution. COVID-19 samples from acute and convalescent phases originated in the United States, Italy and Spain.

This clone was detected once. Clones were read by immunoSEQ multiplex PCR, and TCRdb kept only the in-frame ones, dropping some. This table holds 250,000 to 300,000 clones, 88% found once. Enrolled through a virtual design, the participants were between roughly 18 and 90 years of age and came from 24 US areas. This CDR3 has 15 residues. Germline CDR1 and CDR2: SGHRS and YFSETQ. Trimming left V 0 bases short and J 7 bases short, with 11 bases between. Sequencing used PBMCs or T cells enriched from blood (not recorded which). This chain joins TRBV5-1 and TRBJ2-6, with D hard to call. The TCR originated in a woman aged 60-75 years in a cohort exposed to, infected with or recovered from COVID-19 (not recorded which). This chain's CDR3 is CASSLVVGSANVLTF. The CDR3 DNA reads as TGCGCCAGCAGCTTGGTGGTGGGCTCTGCCAACGTCCTGACTTTC.